The 8 T cell receptor beta chains presented below share a single source sample, sequenced in a study of CD8+ T cells in alopecia areata. Extraction of RNA preceded its reverse transcription into cDNA, which served as the sequencing template. TCRdb's copy holds only in-frame clones and misses some; the assay was immunoSEQ multiplex PCR. The repertoire holds about 120,000 clones, with 49% as singletons. The sample was CD8+ T cells sorted from blood, taken at week 0. These receptors all stem from a human donor with alopecia areata.

The V and J genes are TRBV29-1 and TRBJ2-1; unclear D gene. CDR3 length equals 12 residues. Deletions cut 0 bases from V and 4 bases from J, with 4 bases between. Germline assignment: CDR1 SQVTM and CDR2 ANQGSEA. CDR3 DNA sequence: TGCAGCGTTGAAGAAGTTTACAATGAGCAGTTCTTC. Residues: CSVEEVYNEQFF.

J is TRBJ1-2 and V is TRBV27; perhaps TRBD1 as D (5 bases). Trimming removed 4 bases at V and 5 bases at J, with 14 bases between. Looked up from germline, CDR1 is MNHEY and CDR2 is SMNVEV (reference sequence). This CDR3 has 14 residues. CDR3 nucleotides: TGTGCCAGCAGTTCATTAGACAGCCGGTATGGCTACACCTTC. Encoded protein: CASSSLDSRYGYTF.

This sequence joins TRBV30 and TRBJ2-2; D remains ambiguous. CDR3 length: 12 amino acids. The V gene lost 5 bases and the J gene lost 5 bases, with 9 bases spanning the gap. Germline CDR1 is GTSNPN and CDR2 is SVGIG (reference sequence). The CDR3 protein is CAWALETGELFF. The CDR3 DNA follows: TGTGCCTGGGCGTTAGAAACCGGGGAGCTGTTTTTT.

This clone has only a few counts. The V and J genes are TRBV7-9 and TRBJ1-1; D unclear. Germline V gene data show CDR1 as SEHNR and CDR2 as FQNEAQ (reference sequence). The V end was cut by 4 bases, the J end by 1 base, with 10 bases between. The CDR3 has 14 residues. DNA for the CDR3: TGTGCCAGCAGCTCAGTGGTGCCGAACACTGAAGCTTTCTTT. This encodes CASSSVVPNTEAFF.

The chain couples TRBV2 to TRBJ2-7; D is unclear. The CDR3 extends over 12 amino acids. CDR1 is SNHLY, CDR2 FYNNEI, per germline. V lost 3 bases and J lost 4, with 7 bases in between. As DNA, the CDR3 is TGTGCCAGCAGTGATGACGATTACGAGCAGTACTTC. It is translated as CASSDDDYEQYF. Complete variable domain (other parts from reference TRBV2 and TRBJ2-7): EPEVTQTPSHQVTQMGQEVILRCVPISNHLYFYWYRQILGQKVEFLVSFYNNEISEKSEIFDDQFSVERPDGSNFTLKIRSTKLEDSAMYFCASSDDDYEQYFGPGTRLTVT.

This chain joins TRBV13 and TRBJ2-1; 7 bases are shared with TRBD2. The V segment lost 7 bases and the J segment 1 base; nucleotides outside the gene matches: 1. In germline, CDR1 is PRHDT, CDR2 FYEKMQ (reference sequence). This CDR3 is built from 13 residues. The CDR3 reads CASNGGSYNEQFF. The DNA for the CDR3 is TGTGCCAGCAACGGGGGGTCCTACAATGAGCAGTTCTTC.

The chain employs TRBV4-3 and TRBJ1-6; TRBD1 is a possible D gene (5 bases). The CDR3 totals 16 residues. V was trimmed by 1 base and J by 10 bases, leaving 17 bases between them. Germline lookup yields CDR1 LGHNA and CDR2 YSLEER. The CDR3 DNA reads as TGCGCCAGCAGCCAAGCTGTTGCAGGGACGGGCTCACCCCTCCACTTT. Translated: CASSQAVAGTGSPLHF.

This chain uses TRBV7-2 with TRBJ2-5; 7 positions agree with TRBD1. The CDR3 has 15 amino acids. CDR1 is SGHTA, CDR2 FQGNSA, per germline. V lost 5 bases and J lost 4; bases outside the gene matches: 10. CDR3 amino acids: CASSPRTTGRETQYF. In DNA, the CDR3 is TGTGCCAGCAGCCCCAGGACGACAGGGAGAGAGACCCAGTACTTC.